This TCR beta chain was found in a study of CD8+ T cells in alopecia areata. General study results and limits: TCR sharing was clearer in mice than between patients, perhaps partly owing to patient HLA diversity.

Following extraction, RNA underwent reverse transcription to cDNA, which served as the sequencing template. Clones were read by immunoSEQ multiplex PCR, and TCRdb kept only the in-frame ones, dropping some. The sample holds approximately 130,000 clones, 47% seen once. Germline loops: CDR1 SGHTA, CDR2 FQGNSA. The V and J ends lost 8 bases and 0 bases, in that order; junction bases with no gene match: 0. This CDR3 comprises 12 residues. This clone is labeled medium-sized. The target antigen is unknown. The rearrangement links TRBV7-2 to TRBJ1-1; 7 bases are shared with TRBD1. This TCR was sampled from a human donor with alopecia areata. Sequenced material: NKG2D-low CD8+ T cells sorted from blood. The CDR3 nucleotides read TGTGCCAGCGACAGGGTGAACACTGAAGCTTTCTTT. Translating gives CASDRVNTEAFF.